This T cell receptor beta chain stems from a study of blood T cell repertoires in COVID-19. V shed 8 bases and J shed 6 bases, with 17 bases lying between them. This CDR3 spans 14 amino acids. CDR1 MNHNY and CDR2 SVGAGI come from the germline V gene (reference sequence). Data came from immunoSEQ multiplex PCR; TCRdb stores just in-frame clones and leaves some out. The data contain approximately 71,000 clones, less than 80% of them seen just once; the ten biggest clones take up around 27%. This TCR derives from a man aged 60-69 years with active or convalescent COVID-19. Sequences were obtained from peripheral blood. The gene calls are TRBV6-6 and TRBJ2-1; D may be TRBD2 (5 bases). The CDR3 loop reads CASRGMVGGNEQFF. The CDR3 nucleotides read TGTGCCAGCCGAGGGATGGTCGGAGGCAATGAGCAGTTCTTC.